Given below is one T cell receptor (beta chain) in context. Its target is not known. The PCR employed 60 Vbeta primers together with 13 Jbeta primers. TCRdb's table, derived via immunoSEQ multiplex PCR, lists solely in-frame clones and lacks some. The sample lists roughly 84,000 clones, over 70% occurring once. The sample is drawn from a study of cytomegalovirus exposure and HLA in healthy donors. Regarding the study as a whole: Clonal expansion was found to be greater in HLA-associated TCR beta chains than in equally common others in a later analysis. Associated with cytomegalovirus, according to the listing, were some 150 TCR beta chains.

The sequenced sample was PBMCs. This clonotype originated in a male donor in good health and CMV-seropositive.

Here the CDR3 DNA reads TGTGCCAGCAGTTACGGTAGTTCGGGGGTTGCCTACGAGCAGTACTTC. This translates into CASSYGSSGVAYEQYF. This chain uses TRBV6-5 with TRBJ2-7, with D perhaps matching TRBD2 (6 bases). Per germline, CDR1 MNHEY and CDR2 SVGAGI. The germline V and J ends were trimmed by 2 bases and 2 bases, with 16 bases remaining between them. This CDR3 has 16 residues.